The 13 T cell receptor beta chains below all came from one sample that was sequenced in a study of T cell changes during pregnancy in multiple sclerosis. Libraries were prepared by immunoSEQ multiplex PCR; TCRdb keeps only in-frame clonotypes and omits some of them. The table shows roughly 120,000 clones, with about 90% occurring only once. Sequenced here: peripheral blood, sampled in the third trimester of pregnancy. All receptors come from a female donor with multiple sclerosis, enrolled in a pregnancy study.

The rearrangement uses TRBV6-1 and TRBJ1-5; no clear D. CDR1 and CDR2 (germline): MNHNS, SASEGT. V was shortened by 0 bases and J by 6 bases, with 18 bases between the two germline ends. The CDR3 has 17 residues. CDR3 nucleotide sequence: TGTGCCAGCAGTGAAGCGCCGAGGGTAATTGGATCTCAGCCCCAGCATTTT. This codes for CASSEAPRVIGSQPQHF.

The gene calls are TRBV28 and TRBJ2-3; TRBD2 agrees at 10 bases. Germline V gene data show CDR1 as MDHEN and CDR2 as SYDVKM. The CDR3 contains 18 residues. Losses at the gene ends were 3 bases for V and 3 bases for J; bases not matched to a gene: 12. This CDR3 reads CASSFKGGSGRGTDTQYF. The CDR3 nucleotides read TGTGCCAGCAGTTTCAAGGGGGGGAGCGGGAGGGGGACAGATACGCAGTATTTT.

V and J are TRBV6-1 and TRBJ2-5; D is uncertain. The V and J ends lost 2 bases and 1 base respectively, with 8 bases between them. Germline loops: CDR1 MNHNS, CDR2 SASEGT. This CDR3 has 14 residues. The CDR3 reads CASSEQAFQETQYF. In DNA form, the CDR3 reads TGTGCCAGCAGTGAACAGGCGTTCCAAGAGACCCAGTACTTC.

This clone was observed a few times. This chain joins TRBV28 and TRBJ1-1; D perhaps matches TRBD1 (5 bases). Germline CDR1 is MDHEN and CDR2 is SYDVKM. V was pared by 7 bases and J by 4 bases, with 13 bases between. The CDR3 spans 13 residues. Here the CDR3 DNA reads TGTGCCAGCATCCCAGGGTGGGGCACTGAAGCTTTCTTT. It yields the protein CASIPGWGTEAFF.

This chain connects TRBV10-3 to TRBJ2-7, with D possibly being TRBD2 (5 bases). In germline, CDR1 is ENHRY, CDR2 SYGVKD. This CDR3 comprises 12 residues. V was clipped by 10 bases and J by 2 bases, with 12 bases between them. The CDR3 DNA is TGTGCCACCGTCAGCGGTACCTACGAGCAGTACTTC. This translates into CATVSGTYEQYF.

The V call is TRBV19, the J call TRBJ2-5, with 9 bases matching TRBD1. This CDR3 has 18 residues. J was trimmed by 1 base and V by 5 bases; bases with no gene match: 14. Germline loops: CDR1 LNHDA, CDR2 SQIVND (reference sequence). CDR3 region: CASSFRSQQGAIQETQYF. The CDR3 DNA follows: TGTGCCAGTAGTTTCCGATCCCAACAGGGGGCGATCCAAGAGACCCAGTACTTC.

V gene TRBV11-2 combines with J gene TRBJ2-1, with D maybe TRBD2 (5 bases). V lost 2 bases, J lost 14 bases, and 13 bases lay in between. The V gene's germline CDR1 is SGHAT and CDR2 FQNNGV. The CDR3 sequence is 12 residues long. The CDR3 coding sequence is TGTGCCAGCAGCTTATTCGGGGTCGGGGAGTTCTTC. This translates into CASSLFGVGEFF.

The chain recombines TRBV5-8 with TRBJ1-3; the D is unclear. The germline CDR1 and CDR2 sequences are SGHTS and YDEGEE. The V and J ends lost 0 bases and 0 bases respectively, with 13 bases between them. This CDR3 is 17 amino acids long. As DNA, the CDR3 is TGTGCCAGCAGCTTGGACGGAGGACTTCCCTCTGGAAACACCATATATTTT. Its protein product is CASSLDGGLPSGNTIYF.

The V gene is TRBV27, the J gene TRBJ1-2; 9 positions agree with TRBD1. This CDR3 contains 20 residues. Trimming removed 2 bases from V and 4 bases from J; junction bases left unmatched: 20. CDR1 and CDR2 from the germline V gene are MNHEY and SMNVEV (reference sequence). CDR3 sequence: CASSLIGPASGTGYGYGYTF. The CDR3 DNA follows: TGTGCCAGCAGTTTAATAGGCCCCGCAAGTGGGACAGGGTATGGCTATGGCTACACCTTC.

V is TRBV28 and J is TRBJ1-4; maybe TRBD1 (6 bases). The CDR3 extends over 17 amino acids. The V gene's germline CDR1 is MDHEN and CDR2 SYDVKM. V lost 5 bases to trimming and J lost 4 bases, with 20 bases between them. CDR3 amino acids: CASSNQVMGAGNEKLFF. The DNA for the CDR3 is TGTGCCAGCAGTAATCAAGTCATGGGGGCGGGTAATGAAAAACTGTTTTTT.

The gene calls are TRBV7-3 and TRBJ1-6; D possibly corresponds to TRBD1 (5 bases). CDR3 length: 15 residues. The V and J ends lost 0 bases and 9 bases respectively, with 12 bases between them. Per germline, CDR1 SGHTA and CDR2 FQGTGA. The DNA of the CDR3 is TGTGCCAGCAGCTTAACAGCAGGGTCGGCTTCACCCCTCCACTTT. It translates to CASSLTAGSASPLHF. The full variable domain, its missing parts supplied by reference TRBV7-3 and TRBJ1-6, is GAGVSQTPSNKVTEKGKYVELRCDPISGHTALYWYRQSLGQGPEFLIYFQGTGAADDSGLPNDRFFAVRPEGSVSTLKIQRTERGDSAVYLCASSLTAGSASPLHFGNGTRLTVT.

The rearrangement links TRBV19 to TRBJ1-4, with TRBD1 identical over 11 bases. V was pared by 1 base and J by 0 bases, with 10 bases of the junction left unmatched. This CDR3 is built from 20 residues. CDR1 is LNHDA and CDR2 is SQIVND in the germline V gene (reference sequence). The CDR3 nucleotides are TGTGCCAGTAGTATAGCCTCCCCGGGACAGGGGGAAGCAACTAATGAAAAACTGTTTTTT. Encoded protein: CASSIASPGQGEATNEKLFF.

The chain has TRBV10-3 and TRBJ2-3; TRBD1 might be the D (5 bases). CDR3 size: 16 residues. Trimming took off 0 bases at V and 3 bases at J, with 13 bases between the two ends. Germline CDR1 and CDR2: ENHRY and SYGVKD. Here the CDR3 DNA reads TGTGCCATCAGTGAGTCCTTGGGGCAGCAAACAGATACGCAGTATTTT. This encodes CAISESLGQQTDTQYF.